This T cell receptor (beta chain) was found in a study of control samples from healthy donors and cancer patients. The length of the CDR3 is 14 residues. Germline V gene lookup returns CDR1 SQVTM and CDR2 ANQGSEA. Trimming at V came to 5 bases and at J to 0 bases, leaving 1 base not matched to a gene. The repertoire was sequenced with immunoSEQ multiplex PCR; TCRdb's copy has only in-frame clones and lacks some. This repertoire shows approximately 84,000 clones, around 80% found once; its top ten account for around 10%. Only a few counts were recorded for this clone. This chain joins TRBV29-1 and TRBJ2-2, with 9 bases matching TRBD1. Sequences were obtained from blood. The receptor was isolated from a woman in her fifties or sixties in good health. As DNA, the CDR3 is TGCAGCGTTCGGGACAGGGCGAACACCGGGGAGCTGTTTTTT. Translated, it gives CSVRDRANTGELFF.